This is a list of T cell receptor beta chains from one sample in a study of OX40 agonist ivuxolimab in advanced cancers. Clones were sequenced by immunoSEQ multiplex PCR, and TCRdb holds only the in-frame ones, with some missing. The repertoire holds under 80,000 clones, with about 93% as singletons. The sample was CD4+ or CD8+ T cells sorted from blood, taken in a trial of the OX40 agonist ivuxolimab. These receptors originate from an adult with an advanced solid tumor such as melanoma, head and neck, liver or kidney cancer. The CDR3 runs from the conserved cysteine through the conserved F or W. The D gene is left open where the match is weak. Some rows have no size entry. The others give once, few or many, or a class for an expanded clone.

j_call v_call d_call clone_size cdr3_aa cdr3_nt
TRBJ1-2 TRBV19 - once CASSINQARGGYTF TGTGCCAGTAGTATTAACCAGGCCCGAGGTGGCTACACCTTC
TRBJ1-2 TRBV7-3 - once CASSFGPPSRDGYTF TGTGCCAGCAGCTTTGGACCCCCTTCCCGGGATGGCTACACCTTC
TRBJ1-6 TRBV7-3 TRBD1 once CASSEGQVGSPLHF TGTGCCAGCAGCGAGGGACAGGTTGGTTCACCCCTCCACTTT
TRBJ2-5 TRBV25-1 - - CASSVGGAQETQYF TGTGCCAGCAGTGTAGGGGGGGCCCAAGAGACCCAGTACTTC
TRBJ2-7 TRBV9 TRBD2 - CASSGAGGEQYF TGTGCCAGCAGCGGGGCGGGGGGCGAGCAGTACTTC
TRBJ1-4 TRBV6-5 - - CASRGPGDEKLFF TGTGCCAGCAGGGGCCCGGGGGATGAAAAACTGTTTTTT
TRBJ2-7 TRBV18 - - CASSPRLQATYEQYF TGTGCCAGCTCACCTCGGTTACAAGCGACCTACGAGCAGTACTTC
TRBJ2-7 TRBV28 TRBD2 once CASSSSGNPGLTF TGTGCCAGCAGTAGTAGCGGGAACCCCGGGTTAACCTTC
TRBJ2-7 TRBV5-3 TRBD2 - CARPGLGVWEQYF TGTGCCAGACCGGGACTAGGAGTTTGGGAGCAGTACTTC
TRBJ2-2 TRBV4-2 - once CASSQGTGANTGELFF TGTGCCAGCAGCCAAGGAACGGGGGCAAACACCGGGGAGCTGTTTTTT
TRBJ2-1 TRBV9 TRBD1 - CASSVKGTAFSSYNEQFF TGTGCCAGCAGCGTTAAAGGGACAGCCTTTAGCTCCTACAATGAGCAGTTCTTC
TRBJ2-1 TRBV7-2 - - CASSSHSLGSYNEQFF TGTGCCAGCAGCTCACACTCCCTAGGCTCCTACAATGAGCAGTTCTTC
TRBJ2-1 TRBV7-9 TRBD2 - CATRAGTSYNEQFF TGTGCCACAAGAGCCGGGACTAGCTACAATGAGCAGTTCTTC
TRBJ1-5 TRBV28 - - CASSREAYQPQHF TGTGCCAGCAGTCGGGAAGCTTATCAGCCCCAGCATTTT
TRBJ2-7 TRBV20-1 - - CSAPGGYEQYF TGCAGTGCGCCCGGGGGCTACGAGCAGTACTTC
TRBJ1-2 TRBV25-1 - - CASSEPSAINYGYTF TGTGCCAGCAGTGAACCGTCAGCAATTAACTATGGCTACACCTTC
TRBJ2-3 TRBV5-4 - few CASSSGTSTDTQYF TGTGCCAGCAGCTCCGGGACTAGCACAGATACGCAGTATTTT
TRBJ2-1 TRBV27 - - CASSFDRYNEQFF TGTGCCAGCAGTTTTGACAGATACAATGAGCAGTTCTTC
TRBJ1-2 TRBV6-5 - - CASSYSIGENGYTF TGTGCCAGCAGTTACTCGATAGGGGAAAATGGCTACACCTTC
TRBJ2-5 TRBV7-8 TRBD1 - CASSYFGQGETQYF TGTGCCAGCAGCTACTTTGGACAGGGAGAGACCCAGTACTTC
TRBJ2-2 TRBV4-3 - - CASSQDVGTRLFF TGCGCCAGCAGCCAAGATGTTGGGACTCGGCTGTTTTTT
TRBJ2-3 TRBV19 - - CASAAGQGADTQYF TGTGCCAGCGCAGCAGGTCAGGGTGCAGATACGCAGTATTTT
TRBJ1-3 TRBV2 TRBD1 - CASRGMDRIYF TGTGCCAGCAGGGGGATGGACAGGATATATTTT
TRBJ2-2 TRBV7-9 - - CASSRQENTGELFF TGTGCCAGCAGCCGACAAGAGAACACCGGGGAGCTGTTTTTT
TRBJ2-7 TRBV7-9 TRBD1 - CASSFGQGAFSYEQYF TGTGCCAGCAGCTTCGGACAGGGGGCATTCTCCTACGAGCAGTACTTC
TRBJ2-7 TRBV6-4 TRBD2 - CASSGLAGGEQYF TGTGCCAGCAGTGGACTAGCGGGAGGCGAGCAGTACTTC
TRBJ2-5 TRBV7-9 TRBD1 - CASSSPTGIETQYF TGTGCCAGCAGCTCCCCGACAGGGATAGAGACCCAGTACTTC
TRBJ2-3 TRBV28 TRBD2 - CASSFIGTTSGASSDTQYF TGTGCCAGCAGTTTTATCGGGACCACTAGCGGGGCCTCATCAGATACGCAGTATTTT
TRBJ1-1 TRBV19 - - CASSDLWGSGTEAFF TGTGCCAGTAGCGACCTATGGGGATCGGGCACTGAAGCTTTCTTT
TRBJ2-7 TRBV2 TRBD1 - CASSSDRASYEQYF TGTGCCAGCAGTTCCGACAGGGCCTCCTACGAGCAGTACTTC
TRBJ2-3 TRBV10-3 TRBD1 - CAISDPGQSTDTQYF TGTGCCATCAGTGACCCGGGACAGAGCACAGATACGCAGTATTTT
TRBJ1-2 TRBV4-3 - - CASSQDGGYGYTF TGCGCCAGCAGCCAAGATGGGGGGTATGGCTACACCTTC
TRBJ1-5 TRBV25-1 - few CASRRGENQPQHF TGTGCCAGCCGTCGGGGTGAAAACCAGCCCCAGCATTTT
TRBJ1-3 TRBV28 - - CASSLFGQGSGNTIYF TGTGCCAGCAGTTTATTTGGGCAGGGCTCTGGAAACACCATATATTTT
TRBJ1-2 TRBV2 - - CASSVSGVYGYTF TGTGCCAGCAGTGTGTCGGGGGTCTATGGCTACACCTTC
TRBJ1-5 TRBV7-2 - - CASQVDSNQPQHF TGTGCCAGCCAAGTGGATAGCAATCAGCCCCAGCATTTT
TRBJ1-1 TRBV28 - - CASSPRTAPNTEAFF TGTGCCAGCAGTCCTCGGACAGCACCGAACACTGAAGCTTTCTTT
TRBJ2-3 TRBV6-1 - - CASSEGSGGQGTDTQYF TGTGCCAGCAGTGAAGGGTCGGGAGGCCAGGGGACAGATACGCAGTATTTT
TRBJ2-1 TRBV18 TRBD2 - CASSNSGNYNEQFF TGTGCCAGCTCAAATAGCGGGAACTACAATGAGCAGTTCTTC
TRBJ2-3 TRBV27 TRBD1 - CASSLGQLTDTQYF TGTGCCAGCAGTTTGGGACAGCTCACAGATACGCAGTATTTT
TRBJ2-1 TRBV7-2 - - CASSLDLNDEQFF TGTGCCAGCAGCTTAGATCTAAATGATGAGCAGTTCTTC
TRBJ1-1 TRBV13 - - CASSLNMNTEAFF TGTGCCAGCAGCTTGAACATGAACACTGAAGCTTTCTTT
TRBJ1-6 TRBV7-9 - - CASRNRNSPLHF TGTGCCAGCAGAAACAGAAATTCACCCCTCCACTTT
TRBJ2-7 TRBV14 TRBD1 - CASSQNRGGYEQYF TGTGCCAGCAGCCAAAACAGGGGCGGCTACGAGCAGTACTTC
TRBJ2-5 TRBV18 - once CASSPGRLQYF TGTGCCAGCTCACCCGGCAGGCTTCAGTACTTC
TRBJ2-7 TRBV12-2 - - CASRLVEAGISYEQYF TGTGCAAGTCGCTTAGTCGAAGCGGGTATCTCCTACGAGCAGTACTTC
TRBJ1-5 TRBV10-3 - - CAISESSRGGGGNQPQHF TGTGCCATCAGTGAGTCCTCCCGGGGCGGGGGTGGCAATCAGCCCCAGCATTTT
TRBJ1-2 TRBV10-3 - - CATAGDSTGGYTF TGTGCCACCGCGGGTGACTCAACGGGGGGCTACACCTTC
TRBJ2-2 TRBV5-1 - - CASSRGTLRGTGELFF TGCGCCAGCAGCCGAGGGACCCTGCGGGGCACCGGGGAGCTGTTTTTT
TRBJ2-1 TRBV5-1 - - CASSLGPRSDEQFF TGCGCCAGCAGCTTGGGGCCTCGATCCGATGAGCAGTTCTTC
TRBJ2-3 TRBV10-3 TRBD2 - CAISESPSGGHSTDTQYF TGTGCCATCAGTGAGTCGCCTAGCGGGGGCCATAGCACAGATACGCAGTATTTT
TRBJ2-1 TRBV7-2 TRBD1 once CASSLSGTGNYNEQFF TGTGCCAGCAGTTTATCCGGGACAGGAAATTACAATGAGCAGTTCTTC
TRBJ1-6 TRBV6-5 TRBD1 once CASSPGTGNSPLHF TGTGCCAGCAGTCCCGGGACAGGGAACTCACCCCTCCACTTT
TRBJ2-7 TRBV15 TRBD1 - CATSPDRASYEQYF TGTGCCACCAGCCCGGACAGGGCCTCCTACGAGCAGTACTTC
TRBJ2-2 TRBV2 TRBD2 - CASRGIAGIVTGELFF TGTGCCAGCAGGGGCATAGCGGGAATAGTCACCGGGGAGCTGTTTTTT
TRBJ1-2 TRBV18 - once CASSQIQSPYGYTF TGTGCCAGCTCGCAAATACAGAGCCCCTATGGCTACACCTTC
TRBJ1-6 TRBV11-2 - - CASSLVAGGSYNSPLHF TGTGCCAGCAGCTTAGTTGCCGGGGGCTCCTATAATTCACCCCTCCACTTT